These 17 T cell receptor beta chains share one sample of origin, sequenced in a study of T cells expressing NK-cell markers. TCRdb re-analyzed the 5' RACE reads; it lists each CDR3 protein once, without DNA. The repertoire table contains 500,000 to 600,000 distinct CDR3 sequences. Sequences were obtained from blood T cells: a sorted CD56 or NKG2C T cell subset, CD4+ or CD8+ T cells, or bulk PBMC T cells (not recorded which). These receptor sequences come from a man aged 18 to 35 in good health.

This chain links TRBV24-1 with TRBJ2-1; the D call from TCRdb, TRBD1, cannot be confirmed without DNA. The CDR3 has 15 residues. Looked up from germline, CDR1 is KGHDR and CDR2 is SFDVKD. CDR3 region: CATSDPRDQNNEQFF.

The CDR3 sequence is CASSRRGVDNEQFF. The chain is built from TRBV5-1 and TRBJ2-1; TCRdb's D call of TRBD1 is untestable without DNA. CDR1 and CDR2 from the germline V gene are SGHRS and YFSETQ. This CDR3 region has 14 residues.

This sequence joins TRBV11-2 and TRBJ1-1. Germline loops: CDR1 SGHAT, CDR2 FQNNGV. CDR3 length equals 14 residues. The CDR3 sequence: CASSSVRGVAEAFF.

The CDR3 here is CSAASNQPQHF. The gene calls are TRBV20-1 and TRBJ1-5. The V gene's germline CDR1 is DFQATT and CDR2 SNEGSKA (reference sequence). The CDR3 extends over 11 amino acids.

CDR3 protein: CASSQEGEVNTEAFF. V gene TRBV3-1 combines with J gene TRBJ1-1; TCRdb's D gene call, TRBD1, goes unchecked for lack of DNA. CDR1 is LGHDT and CDR2 is YNNKEL in the germline V gene (reference sequence). This CDR3 region has 15 residues.

The rearrangement joins TRBV20-1 to TRBJ2-1; TCRdb's D call, TRBD1, is unchecked because there is no DNA. This CDR3 is built from 12 residues. The germline CDR1 and CDR2 sequences are DFQATT and SNEGSKA (reference sequence). The CDR3 sequence: CSARAVARESFF.

This chain uses TRBV28 with TRBJ2-1; the D gene TCRdb calls, TRBD1, cannot be checked with no DNA. The V gene's germline CDR1 is MDHEN and CDR2 SYDVKM. This CDR3 is built from 13 residues. CDR3: CASRTGTANEQFF.

The chain links TRBV12-3 or TRBV12-4 to TRBJ2-7; TCRdb reports TRBD1, a call that lacks DNA to check it against. This CDR3 has 14 residues. CDR3 sequence: CASSLGRGFNEQYF.

The chain uses TRBV7-2 and TRBJ2-7; no DNA is available, so the TRBD2 call from TCRdb remains unchecked. This CDR3 is 15 amino acids long. The germline CDR1 and CDR2 sequences are SGHTA and FQGNSA. CDR3: CASSSPGLGHPEQYF.

This rearrangement joins TRBV20-1 to TRBJ1-1. Per the germline V gene, CDR1 is DFQATT and CDR2 is SNEGSKA (reference sequence). The CDR3 spans 15 residues. CDR3: CSAIGTYGLNTEAFF.

The chain recombines TRBV12-3 or TRBV12-4 with TRBJ1-1; the D call of TRBD1 rests on TCRdb alone, since no DNA is present to check it. This CDR3 contains 16 residues. CDR3 amino acids: CASSLRGGGWPTEAFF.

The V gene is TRBV24-1, the J gene TRBJ2-3; TCRdb lists TRBD2, though no DNA is available to test this call. The CDR3 covers 14 residues. Looked up from germline, CDR1 is KGHDR and CDR2 is SFDVKD. CDR3 residues: CATKASGSSDTQYF.

The V and J genes are TRBV29-1 and TRBJ1-1; TCRdb's assignment of TRBD1 cannot be checked, as there is no DNA. The CDR3 sequence is 17 residues long. CDR1 and CDR2 (germline): SQVTM, ANQGSEA. CDR3 protein: CSVEARGPSPFSPEAFF.

The chain combines TRBV25-1 with TRBJ2-1; with no DNA, the TCRdb D assignment of TRBD2 cannot be verified. This CDR3 spans 15 amino acids. Germline values: CDR1 MGHDK, CDR2 SYGVNS. The CDR3 here is CASSEGLAGRDEQFF. Drawing the rest from reference TRBV25-1 and TRBJ2-1, the complete variable domain is EADIYQTPRYLVIGTGKKITLECSQTMGHDKMYWYQQDPGMELHLIHYSYGVNSTEKGDLSSESTVSRIRTEHFPLTLESARPSHTSQYLCASSEGLAGRDEQFFGPGTRLTVL.

The J gene is TRBJ2-5, the V gene TRBV5-1; TCRdb's D call of TRBD2 is untestable without DNA. The CDR3 loop spans 16 amino acids. Germline CDR1 SGHRS, CDR2 YFSETQ. The CDR3 loop reads CASSLEGLAAQETQYF.

The chain uses TRBV5-1 and TRBJ1-4. This CDR3 comprises 16 residues. Germline V CDR1 and CDR2: SGHRS, YFSETQ. CDR3 region: CASSLEAGTTNEKLFF. Together with reference TRBV5-1 and TRBJ1-4, the CDR3 gives the full variable domain: KAGVTQTPRYLIKTRGQQVTLSCSPISGHRSVSWYQQTPGQGLQFLFEYFSETQRNKGNFPGRFSGRQFSNSRSEMNVSTLELGDSALYLCASSLEAGTTNEKLFFGSGTQLSVL.

CDR3 residues: CAISESASGSADTQYF. This chain connects TRBV10-3 to TRBJ2-3; TCRdb names TRBD2, which stays unverified in the absence of DNA. The CDR3 sequence is 16 residues long. Germline-derived CDR1 and CDR2 are ENHRY and SYGVKD.